The T cell receptor beta chain under discussion was sequenced for a study of OX40 agonist ivuxolimab in advanced cancers. Across the whole study: The mean age was approximately 60 years, ranging from roughly 23 to 90, with around four fifths of participants male.

The CDR3 has 13 residues. The V end lost 2 bases, the J end lost 8 bases, and 11 bases lay between the germline ends. The germline CDR1 and CDR2 sequences are MNHEY and SVGAGI. TCRdb keeps only in-frame clones here, not all; method: immunoSEQ multiplex PCR. Of about 30,000 clones listed, 80% were seen once; the top ten hold around 25%. J is TRBJ2-3 and V is TRBV6-5; perhaps TRBD1 as D (6 bases). The sequence derives from an adult with an advanced solid tumor such as melanoma, head and neck, liver or kidney cancer. The source material was CD4+ or CD8+ T cells sorted from blood, sampled in a trial of the OX40 agonist ivuxolimab. DNA of the CDR3: TGTGCCAGCAGTTACAGGGGGACCGGTACGCAGTATTTT. Its protein is CASSYRGTGTQYF.